What follows is one TCR beta chain and its context. What it binds is unknown. This sample is drawn from a study of T cells in Graves' hyperthyroidism and ophthalmopathy. For the study at large: Blood from the periphery was taken at initial diagnosis, before any treatment. Whole-study results and caveats: Most expanded thyroid clonotypes above 0.001 recurred in blood.

Aged 18 to 65, the patients had hyperthyroidism that was newly diagnosed and had lasted under 2 months. The PBMCs studied were ones that came from around 10 ml fresh peripheral blood. RNA transcripts provided the source from which TCR beta CDR3 regions were amplified. TCR CDR3 regions were first amplified by RT-PCR with HTBI primers. TCRdb analysed the multiplex PCR reads with MiXCR anew, one entry per CDR3 protein. Of approximately 510,000 distinct CDR3 sequences in the sample, about 20% were seen once. The germline V gene encodes CDR1 SGHRS and CDR2 YFSETQ. This CDR3 is 14 amino acids long. V was trimmed by 0 bases and J by 8 bases, leaving 14 bases between them.

The clonotype comes from a man between 18 and 29 years old with Graves' hyperthyroidism. The chain combines TRBV5-1 with TRBJ1-2; weak D call: TRBD1 (5 bases). Sequenced sample: blood. CDR3 region: CASSLVPDRGGYTF. CDR3 in DNA: TGCGCCAGCAGCTTGGTTCCGGACCGGGGCGGCTACACCTTC.